These 25 T cell receptor beta chains were all obtained from the same sample, sequenced in a study of T cells in Graves' hyperthyroidism and ophthalmopathy. RNA transcripts yielded amplified TCR beta CDR3 regions. The HTBI primer set served for first-round RT-PCR of the TCR CDR3. TCRdb reanalysed the multiplex PCR reads using MiXCR and keeps one entry per CDR3 protein. This sample yields about 180,000 distinct CDR3 sequences, of which about a sixth are seen a single time; 29% belongs to the top ten. Source material: blood. The origin of the receptors is a woman in her forties or fifties with Graves' hyperthyroidism.

This clonotype has ten or more counts. The CDR3 spells CASSDMTGLGYTF. The CDR3 nucleotides read TGTGCCAGCAGTGATATGACAGGGCTTGGCTACACCTTC. The chain links TRBV2 to TRBJ1-2; TRBD1 agrees at 7 bases. The CDR3 is 13 residues long. J gave up 7 bases and V 3 bases, and 5 bases lay outside the gene matches. Per the germline V gene, CDR1 is SNHLY and CDR2 is FYNNEI.

This clonotype has just a few counts. The V gene is TRBV7-2, the J gene TRBJ1-5; perhaps TRBD1 as D (6 bases). The ends were cut back, 5 bases at V and 2 bases at J, with 16 bases in the middle. Per germline, CDR1 SGHTA and CDR2 FQGNSA. The CDR3 loop spans 16 amino acids. The CDR3 sequence: CASSGGGGMGNQPQHF. CDR3 coding DNA: TGTGCCAGCAGCGGGGGAGGGGGAATGGGCAATCAGCCCCAGCATTTT.

This clonotype has at least ten counts. The chain recombines TRBV19 with TRBJ2-2; no clear D gene. V lost 2 bases, J lost 5 bases, and 12 bases lay in between. The CDR3 runs 15 residues. Germline V lookup: CDR1 LNHDA, CDR2 SQIVND (reference sequence). CDR3 coding DNA: TGTGCCAGTAGTATAAAAGTAGGGCCAACCGGGGAGCTGTTTTTT. This gives the protein CASSIKVGPTGELFF.

A note on this clonotype: A single base separates this from a much larger clone, so it may be a read error. V gene TRBV7-8 combines with J gene TRBJ2-1, with D unresolved. V was pared by 0 bases and J by 10 bases, with 10 bases between. The CDR3 has 13 residues. Germline CDR1 is SGHVS and CDR2 is FQNEAQ. The CDR3 DNA reads as TGTGCCAGCAGCTTAGCGCCCAGCTACGAGCAGTTCTTC. It codes for CASSLAPSYEQFF.

This clonotype was counted ten times or more. The gene calls are TRBV18 and TRBJ1-4, with TRBD1 as a possible D gene (5 bases). The germline CDR1 and CDR2 sequences are KGHSH and LQKENI. This CDR3 has 14 residues. Trimming took off 2 bases at V and 3 bases at J, with 7 bases between the two ends. The CDR3 sequence: CASSPGAANEKLFF. In DNA, the CDR3 is TGTGCCAGCTCACCAGGGGCGGCTAATGAAAAACTGTTTTTT.

V usage is TRBV6-5 and J usage is TRBJ1-5, with TRBD1 identical over 7 bases. The J segment lost 0 bases and the V segment lost 0 bases, leaving 11 bases of the junction unmatched. This CDR3 spans 19 amino acids. The germline V gene encodes CDR1 MNHEY and CDR2 SVGAGI. The CDR3 sequence: CASSYSIAQGKGSNQPQHF. The CDR3 DNA reads TGTGCCAGCAGTTACTCGATAGCACAGGGGAAGGGTAGCAATCAGCCCCAGCATTTT.

At least ten counts were recorded for this clonotype. The chain combines TRBV3-1 with TRBJ2-2; D not certain. The V gene's germline CDR1 is LGHDT and CDR2 YNNKEL (reference sequence). V was pared by 2 bases and J by 7 bases, with 5 bases between. The CDR3 consists of 12 residues. Here the CDR3 DNA reads TGTGCCAGCAGCCAATCTGGCGGGGAGCTGTTTTTT. As protein: CASSQSGGELFF.

This chain uses TRBV30 with TRBJ1-2; possibly TRBD1 for D (5 bases). The CDR3 has 15 residues. V shed 3 bases and J shed 4 bases, with 18 bases lying between them. CDR1 GTSNPN and CDR2 SVGIG come from the germline V gene (reference sequence). The CDR3 is CAWRRAVRGTYGYTF. DNA of the CDR3: TGTGCCTGGAGACGTGCTGTGAGGGGCACCTATGGCTACACCTTC.

As for this clonotype: At one end the junction does not follow the germline gene, possibly because of a read error. The chain joins TRBV2 to TRBJ2-3; D unresolved. Germline V CDR1 and CDR2: SNHLY, FYNNEI. There are 12 residues in the CDR3. CDR3 sequence: CASSEALRLPIF. The CDR3 DNA reads TGTGCCAGCAGTGAAGCGCTCAGGTTACCCATTTTT.

This clonotype has ten or more counts. The rearrangement joins TRBV5-6 to TRBJ2-5; 8 bases align to TRBD2. V gave up 3 bases and J gave up 2 bases; unmatched junction bases: 9. This CDR3 is 16 amino acids long. Germline CDR1 is SGHDT and CDR2 is YYEEEE. CDR3 loop: CASSSSGGLLQETQYF. For the CDR3, the DNA is TGTGCCAGCAGCTCATCGGGGGGGCTCTTACAAGAGACCCAGTACTTC.

This clonotype appeared many times. The J gene is TRBJ2-7, the V gene TRBV3-1; 10 nucleotides line up with TRBD2. The CDR3 loop spans 15 amino acids. The germline gives CDR1 LGHDT, CDR2 YNNKEL (reference sequence). The junction had 4 bases not matched to a gene; V was cut back by 0 bases and J by 5 bases. The CDR3: CASSQDEGLANEQYF. CDR3 in DNA: TGTGCCAGCAGCCAAGATGAGGGACTAGCGAACGAGCAGTACTTC.

The table lists this clonotype with many counts. The gene calls are TRBV12-3 or TRBV12-4 and TRBJ1-5; possibly TRBD1 for D (5 bases). This CDR3 has 15 residues. The V end was cut by 2 bases, the J end by 4 bases, with 12 bases between. CDR3 in DNA: TGTGCCAGCAGTTTAAGGGGAGAGACTAATCAGCCCCAGCATTTT. Protein product: CASSLRGETNQPQHF.

Ten or more counts support this clonotype. The rearrangement uses TRBV9 and TRBJ2-7; a possible D gene is TRBD1 (8 bases). V lost 0 bases and J lost 7, with 20 bases in between. Germline CDR1 is SGDLS and CDR2 is YYNGEE. The CDR3 extends over 16 amino acids. The CDR3 sequence: CASSVASSDREGEQYF. CDR3 DNA sequence: TGTGCCAGCAGCGTAGCCAGTTCGGACAGGGAGGGGGAGCAGTACTTC.

This clonotype has ten or more counts. The CDR3: CASSPGRVLATSDEQFF. The CDR3, as DNA: TGTGCCAGCAGCCCCGGGCGCGTTCTAGCGACAAGCGATGAGCAGTTCTTC. The chain employs TRBV12-3 or TRBV12-4 and TRBJ2-1; a weak D match, TRBD2 (6 bases). V dropped 6 bases and J dropped 8 bases, with 26 bases sitting between them. This CDR3 contains 17 residues.

Ten or more counts support this clonotype. This chain joins TRBV6-5 and TRBJ1-2, with D perhaps TRBD1 (5 bases). Germline lookup yields CDR1 MNHEY and CDR2 SVGAGI. V was shortened by 2 bases and J by 2 bases, with 12 bases between the two germline ends. There are 15 residues in the CDR3. CDR3 protein: CASSYRDSGNYGYTF. The CDR3 nucleotides are TGTGCCAGCAGTTACAGGGACTCAGGGAACTATGGCTACACCTTC.

The sample holds a few counts of this clonotype. This rearrangement joins TRBV9 to TRBJ2-3; D may be TRBD2 (7 bases). The length of the CDR3 is 16 residues. Trimming left V 1 base short and J 3 bases short, with 15 bases between. Germline CDR1 and CDR2: SGDLS and YYNGEE. CDR3: CASSVSAGAITDTQYF. CDR3 in DNA: TGTGCCAGCAGCGTATCCGCGGGGGCCATAACAGATACGCAGTATTTT. The whole variable domain, filled in from reference TRBV9 and TRBJ2-3, reads DSGVTQTPKHLITATGQRVTLRCSPRSGDLSVYWYQQSLDQGLQFLIQYYNGEERAKGNILERFSAQQFPDLHSELNLSSLELGDSALYFCASSVSAGAITDTQYFGPGTRLTVL.

This clonotype was recorded many times. The CDR3 reads CASSLMASGGPHNEQFF. CDR3 DNA: TGTGCCAGCAGCTTAATGGCTAGCGGGGGGCCCCACAATGAGCAGTTCTTC. The J gene is TRBJ2-1, the V gene TRBV7-2, with 11 positions matching TRBD2. The CDR3 extends over 17 amino acids. V dropped 2 bases and J dropped 5; count of bases not matched to a gene: 8. CDR1 and CDR2 from the germline V gene are SGHTA and FQGNSA.

This clonotype was seen repeatedly, ten times or more. This chain connects TRBV27 to TRBJ2-7; D unclear. The CDR3 has 13 residues. Trimming left V 0 bases short and J 4 bases short, with 7 bases between. CDR1 and CDR2 from the germline V gene are MNHEY and SMNVEV (reference sequence). CDR3 bases: TGTGCCAGCAGTTTATCGGGTGGATACGAGCAGTACTTC. Translated: CASSLSGGYEQYF.

This clonotype came up many times. The rearrangement links TRBV25-1 to TRBJ1-2; the match to TRBD1 covers 10 bases. Germline V gene sequence: CDR1 MGHDK, CDR2 SYGVNS. J gave up 0 bases and V 8 bases, and 6 bases lay outside the gene matches. This CDR3 is built from 15 residues. The CDR3 DNA follows: TGTGCCAGCGTCCCGGGACAGGGGCCTAACTATGGCTACACCTTC. Translating gives CASVPGQGPNYGYTF.

This clonotype has only a few counts. The CDR3 reads CASRAGTSSSPLHF. The CDR3 region has the DNA TGTGCCAGCAGGGCCGGGACATCTTCTTCACCCCTCCACTTT. V usage is TRBV27 and J usage is TRBJ1-6; the D gene is possibly TRBD1 (6 bases). Germline V lookup: CDR1 MNHEY, CDR2 SMNVEV (reference sequence). The CDR3 runs to 14 residues. Trimming left V 6 bases short and J 9 bases short, with 15 bases between.

The V gene is TRBV27, the J gene TRBJ1-4; 7 nucleotides line up with TRBD1. The CDR3 runs to 17 residues. V shed 2 bases and J 3 bases; nucleotides not matched to a gene: 9. Germline V gene data show CDR1 as MNHEY and CDR2 as SMNVEV (reference sequence). The CDR3 DNA reads TGTGCCAGCAGTTTACGGCCAGGGGGATTCCCTAATGAAAAACTGTTTTTT. It specifies CASSLRPGGFPNEKLFF.

Many counts were recorded for this clonotype. This chain uses TRBV5-8 with TRBJ2-5; no definite D call. Germline V gene sequence: CDR1 SGHTS, CDR2 YDEGEE. The CDR3 is 15 residues long. V gave up 0 bases and J gave up 5 bases, with 14 bases separating them. CDR3 residues: CASSLVAERQETQYF. The CDR3 DNA is TGTGCCAGCAGCTTGGTCGCGGAGCGCCAGGAGACCCAGTACTTC.

This clonotype showed up many times. The rearrangement links TRBV7-2 to TRBJ2-2, with 10 bases identical to TRBD1. J was trimmed by 1 base and V by 3 bases; bases with no gene match: 2. The CDR3 length is 16 residues. CDR1 and CDR2 from the germline V gene are SGHTA and FQGNSA. CDR3 residues: CASSFGQGVNTGELFF. Here the CDR3 DNA reads TGTGCCAGCAGCTTTGGACAGGGGGTGAACACCGGGGAGCTGTTTTTT.

This clonotype has at least ten counts. The chain employs TRBV6-1 and TRBJ2-1, with D possibly TRBD1 on 7 matching bases. V was cut by 6 bases and J by 10 bases, with 16 bases left in between. This CDR3 spans 13 amino acids. Germline CDR1 is MNHNS and CDR2 is SASEGT. For the CDR3, the DNA is TGTGCCAGCAGGCGCCAGGGGGGATCGGAGCAGTTCTTC. As protein: CASRRQGGSEQFF.

This clonotype was observed at least ten times. The chain is built from TRBV7-9 and TRBJ1-3; D perhaps matches TRBD1 (6 bases). The CDR3 has 15 residues. V lost 6 bases, J lost 0 bases, and 12 bases lay in between. Germline V gives CDR1 SEHNR, CDR2 FQNEAQ (reference sequence). The CDR3 spells CASRQGGNSGNTIYF. CDR3 coding DNA: TGTGCCAGCAGACAGGGCGGGAACTCTGGAAACACCATATATTTT.